Below are 20 T cell receptor beta chains sequenced from a single sample in a study of T cell responses to AZD1222 COVID-19 vaccine. Generated by immunoSEQ multiplex PCR, the TCRdb table keeps only in-frame clones and is missing some. The table has roughly 80,000 clones, 75% to 90% seen once. Sequencing used peripheral blood, obtained 28 days after the second AZD1222 dose. These receptors all stem from an adult who received the AZD1222 COVID-19 vaccine.

In its sample, this clone was seen once. The chain couples TRBV10-3 to TRBJ1-4; D is perhaps TRBD1 (6 bases). The CDR3 totals 14 residues. Germline CDR1 reads ENHRY; CDR2 reads SYGVKD. V shed 4 bases and J shed 6 bases, with 12 bases lying between them. CDR3 bases: TGTGCCATCAGTGCAGGGGAACTGTATGAAAAACTGTTTTTT. Translation gives CAISAGELYEKLFF.

The chain uses TRBV5-1 and TRBJ2-5; D remains unclear. This CDR3 contains 11 residues. CDR1 is SGHRS and CDR2 is YFSETQ in the germline V gene. Trimming stripped 4 bases from V and 2 bases from J, with 3 bases between. In nucleotides, the CDR3 is TGCGCCAGCAGCGCACAAGAGACCCAGTACTTC. Protein sequence: CASSAQETQYF.

J is TRBJ2-3 and V is TRBV25-1, with D maybe TRBD2 (5 bases). V lost 2 bases to trimming and J lost 2 bases, with 8 bases between them. The CDR3 has 14 residues. Germline CDR1 reads MGHDK; CDR2 reads SYGVNS. The chain's CDR3 is CASSEVGVTDTQYF. CDR3 bases: TGTGCCAGCAGTGAAGTCGGGGTCACAGATACGCAGTATTTT. Full variable domain (rest looked up from reference TRBV25-1 and TRBJ2-3): EADIYQTPRYLVIGTGKKITLECSQTMGHDKMYWYQQDPGMELHLIHYSYGVNSTEKGDLSSESTVSRIRTEHFPLTLESARPSHTSQYLCASSEVGVTDTQYFGPGTRLTVL.

J is TRBJ1-5 and V is TRBV30, with a tentative D call TRBD1 (5 bases). V was cut by 3 bases and J by 5 bases, with 11 bases left in between. This CDR3 contains 13 residues. The germline gives CDR1 GTSNPN, CDR2 SVGIG (reference sequence). The DNA for the CDR3 is TGTGCCTGGAGCGAGGACACCTATCAGCCCCAGCATTTT. As protein: CAWSEDTYQPQHF.

The CDR3 bases are TGTGCCAGCAGCCTACTTGAGAGGAGCTCCTACAATGAGCAGTTCTTC. This translates into CASSLLERSSYNEQFF. This chain links TRBV2 with TRBJ2-1; D call uncertain. The CDR3 has 16 amino acids. V was trimmed by 6 bases and J by 0 bases, leaving 15 bases between them. Looked up from germline, CDR1 is SNHLY and CDR2 is FYNNEI.

V gene TRBV7-2 combines with J gene TRBJ2-4; D is unclear. The CDR3 runs 12 residues. The V end was cut by 1 base, the J end by 6 bases, with 4 bases between. Germline V gene lookup returns CDR1 SGHTA and CDR2 FQGNSA. This CDR3 is CASSLGVNIQYF. The CDR3 nucleotides are TGTGCCAGCAGCTTAGGGGTAAACATTCAGTACTTC.

The gene calls are TRBV9 and TRBJ2-3; D uncertain. Germline lookup yields CDR1 SGDLS and CDR2 YYNGEE. V lost 0 bases and J lost 2, with 13 bases in between. This CDR3 region has 16 residues. CDR3 DNA sequence: TGTGCCAGCAGCGTAGCTGCAGGTCGGAACACAGATACGCAGTATTTT. Translating gives CASSVAAGRNTDTQYF.

This clone turned up a few times. The gene calls are TRBV7-6 and TRBJ1-6, with TRBD1 identical over 7 bases. Germline CDR1 and CDR2: SGHVS and FNYEAQ. V shed 0 bases, J shed 10 bases, and the junction held 12 bases outside the gene matches. The CDR3 runs 17 residues. CDR3: CASSLAPRGPRGSPLHF. In DNA form, the CDR3 reads TGTGCCAGCAGCTTAGCGCCCCGGGGACCCAGGGGGTCACCCCTCCACTTT.

The rearrangement links TRBV9 to TRBJ1-1; D is unclear. The CDR3 spans 13 residues. The ends were cut back, 4 bases at V and 6 bases at J, with 13 bases in the middle. The germline gives CDR1 SGDLS, CDR2 YYNGEE. The CDR3 region has the DNA TGTGCCAGCAGCTCTACGACGGGCCCTGAAGCTTTCTTT. Amino acids: CASSSTTGPEAFF.

The CDR3 DNA reads TGTGCCAGCAGCTTGAGGTATGGGGGCGAGCAGTACTTC. Amino acids: CASSLRYGGEQYF. This rearrangement joins TRBV5-8 to TRBJ2-7; the D gene could be TRBD1 or TRBD2 (5 bases each). The V end lost 1 base, the J end lost 6 bases, and 11 bases lay between the germline ends. The V gene's germline CDR1 is SGHTS and CDR2 YDEGEE. The CDR3 covers 13 residues.

This clone was detected a few times. The chain recombines TRBV4-2 with TRBJ1-3; D call uncertain. There are 16 residues in the CDR3. Germline CDR1 LGHNA, CDR2 YNFKEQ. Trimming removed 0 bases at V and 7 bases at J, with 16 bases between. The CDR3 sequence is CASSQDHSLTRNTIYF. The CDR3 DNA reads TGTGCCAGCAGCCAAGATCATTCACTCACTAGGAACACCATATATTTT.

The chain carries TRBV5-1 and TRBJ2-7, with D perhaps given as TRBD1 or TRBD2 (6 bases each). The V end was cut by 10 bases, the J end by 5 bases, with 19 bases between. Germline V lookup: CDR1 SGHRS, CDR2 YFSETQ. This CDR3 is 13 amino acids long. The CDR3: CASSGGRADEQYF. The DNA of the CDR3 is TGCGCCTCTTCCGGGGGCAGGGCCGACGAGCAGTACTTC.

J is TRBJ1-1 and V is TRBV24-1; D is unclear. Trimming shortened V by 2 bases and J by 5 bases, and 17 bases separated the two germline ends. Germline-derived CDR1 and CDR2 are KGHDR and SFDVKD. This CDR3 contains 16 residues. The CDR3 is CATSDSGSNSQTEAFF. The DNA for the CDR3 is TGTGCCACCAGTGATTCTGGATCGAACAGTCAGACTGAAGCTTTCTTT.

The chain uses TRBV5-1 and TRBJ2-1, with 7 positions matching TRBD2. This CDR3 spans 16 amino acids. J was trimmed by 9 bases and V by 0 bases; bases with no gene match: 12. The V gene's germline CDR1 is SGHRS and CDR2 YFSETQ. CDR3 protein: CASSLAGEGSAGEQFF. DNA for the CDR3: TGCGCCAGCAGCTTGGCCGGGGAGGGCTCGGCGGGTGAGCAGTTCTTC.

J is TRBJ2-2 and V is TRBV11-2; no clear D gene. Germline V CDR1 and CDR2: SGHAT, FQNNGV. V gave up 7 bases and J gave up 5 bases, with 8 bases separating them. The CDR3 runs to 12 residues. CDR3 nucleotide sequence: TGTGCCAGCATGTTCAGTACCGGGGAGCTGTTTTTT. Translating it yields CASMFSTGELFF.

This chain links TRBV4-1 with TRBJ1-2, with a possible D match to TRBD1 (6 bases). The CDR3 runs 15 residues. The V end was cut by 0 bases, the J end by 3 bases, with 11 bases between. Looked up from germline, CDR1 is MGHRA and CDR2 is YSYEKL. Here the CDR3 reads CASSQDPGEDYGYTF. CDR3 in DNA: TGCGCCAGCAGCCAAGATCCAGGGGAGGACTATGGCTACACCTTC.

V is TRBV24-1 and J is TRBJ2-7, with D possibly being TRBD1 (5 bases). Germline CDR1 is KGHDR and CDR2 is SFDVKD. The CDR3 loop spans 13 amino acids. The V end was cut by 12 bases, the J end by 6 bases, with 20 bases between. The CDR3 region is CAPPYGQGGEQYF. The DNA for the CDR3 is TGTGCCCCGCCTTATGGGCAGGGCGGCGAGCAGTACTTC.

This sequence joins TRBV12-3 or TRBV12-4 and TRBJ1-1, with unresolved D. V lost 2 bases and J lost 5, with 3 bases in between. The CDR3 covers 11 residues. CDR3 loop: CASSLTTEAFF. The CDR3 nucleotides read TGTGCCAGCAGTTTAACTACTGAAGCTTTCTTT.

The chain employs TRBV7-2 and TRBJ1-2; no reliable D call. This CDR3 is 16 amino acids long. Trimming left V 2 bases short and J 0 bases short, with 13 bases between. The germline V gene encodes CDR1 SGHTA and CDR2 FQGNSA. As DNA, the CDR3 is TGTGCCAGCAGCTTAACCTCCGGGGTCACTAACTATGGCTACACCTTC. It encodes CASSLTSGVTNYGYTF.

The chain uses TRBV5-6 and TRBJ2-7; D unclear. The ends were cut back, 0 bases at V and 7 bases at J, with 11 bases in the middle. The CDR3 spans 13 residues. Per the germline V gene, CDR1 is SGHDT and CDR2 is YYEEEE. CDR3 in DNA: TGTGCCAGCAGCTTGGGACCCTTGCGAGAGCAGTACTTC. Translating gives CASSLGPLREQYF.